This is a list of T cell receptor beta chains from one sample in a study of Graves' ophthalmopathy and Graves' hyperthyroidism. TCRdb used MiXCR to reprocess the multiplex PCR reads, holding one entry per CDR3 protein. This table has over 650,000 distinct CDR3 sequences, 35% to 45% appearing once. Material: peripheral blood. These receptors were taken from an adult man with Graves' ophthalmopathy. Both conserved end residues are part of each CDR3. Each record gives: V gene, CDR3 length, clone size, J gene, D gene, CDR3 DNA, CDR3 protein. A D gene is named only where the DNA matches it firmly. The size field is filled for only some rows; it gives once, few, many or a size class.

v_call: TRBV6-2/TRBV6-3
cdr3_length: 19
clone_size: NA
j_call: TRBJ2-1
d_call: TRBD1
cdr3_nt: TGTGCCAGCAGTTATTTTTGGGACAGGGGCGCCACGGGCGGCAATGAGCAGTTCTTC
cdr3_aa: CASSYFWDRGATGGNEQFF

v_call: TRBV20-1
cdr3_length: 16
clone_size: NA
j_call: TRBJ1-4
d_call: NA
cdr3_nt: TGCAGTGCTAGAGATACCAGGGAGTATACTAATGAAAAACTGTTTTTT
cdr3_aa: CSARDTREYTNEKLFF

v_call: TRBV6-1
cdr3_length: 16
clone_size: NA
j_call: TRBJ1-1
d_call: NA
cdr3_nt: TGTGCCAGCAGTGACCCCCAGGAGGACAGACACACGAGAGCTTTCTTT
cdr3_aa: CASSDPQEDRHTRAFF

v_call: TRBV5-5
cdr3_length: 15
clone_size: few
j_call: TRBJ2-2
d_call: TRBD1
cdr3_nt: TGTGCCAGCAGCTTGTGGACAGGGGCCACCGGGGAGCTGTTTTTT
cdr3_aa: CASSLWTGATGELFF

v_call: TRBV19
cdr3_length: 14
clone_size: few
j_call: TRBJ1-2
d_call: TRBD1
cdr3_nt: TGTGCCAGTAGTAGTCTACAGGGGGATCAGGGCTACACCTTC
cdr3_aa: CASSSLQGDQGYTF

v_call: TRBV3-1
cdr3_length: 14
clone_size: few
j_call: TRBJ1-4
d_call: TRBD1
cdr3_nt: TGTGCCAGCAGCCAGGCAGGGGGCGATGAAAAACTGTTTTTT
cdr3_aa: CASSQAGGDEKLFF

v_call: TRBV15
cdr3_length: 12
clone_size: NA
j_call: TRBJ1-1
d_call: NA
cdr3_nt: TGTGCCACCAGCAGGAGGACAGATGAAGCTTTCTTT
cdr3_aa: CATSRRTDEAFF

v_call: TRBV2
cdr3_length: 15
clone_size: once
j_call: TRBJ2-7
d_call: TRBD1
cdr3_nt: TGTGCCAGCGGTATCCCGGGACAGGGCTCCTACGAGCAGTACTTC
cdr3_aa: CASGIPGQGSYEQYF

v_call: TRBV7-2
cdr3_length: 15
clone_size: NA
j_call: TRBJ2-5
d_call: NA
cdr3_nt: TGTGCCAGCAGCTTAGGGAGGGTAGGGGAAGAGACCCAGTACTTC
cdr3_aa: CASSLGRVGEETQYF

v_call: TRBV6-2/TRBV6-3
cdr3_length: 16
clone_size: NA
j_call: TRBJ1-2
d_call: TRBD1
cdr3_nt: TGTGCCAGCAGGGGGCCGACAGGGAAGGAGAGCTATGGCTACACCTTC
cdr3_aa: CASRGPTGKESYGYTF

v_call: TRBV29-1
cdr3_length: 12
clone_size: many
j_call: TRBJ1-2
d_call: TRBD1
cdr3_nt: TGCAGCGCCCGGACAGGAAGCTATGGCTACACCTTC
cdr3_aa: CSARTGSYGYTF

v_call: TRBV15
cdr3_length: 14
clone_size: NA
j_call: TRBJ1-2
d_call: NA
cdr3_nt: TGTGCCACCAGCAGAGATGTAACTAACTATGGCTACACCTTC
cdr3_aa: CATSRDVTNYGYTF

v_call: TRBV29-1
cdr3_length: 13
clone_size: many
j_call: TRBJ2-7
d_call: NA
cdr3_nt: TGCAGCGTTGAGGTTGGACAGCCACACGAGCAGTACTTC
cdr3_aa: CSVEVGQPHEQYF

v_call: TRBV7-3
cdr3_length: 16
clone_size: many
j_call: TRBJ1-2
d_call: NA
cdr3_nt: TGTGCCAGCAGCTTACGCGGTGGGCAGCTGAACTATGGCTACACCTTC
cdr3_aa: CASSLRGGQLNYGYTF

v_call: TRBV12-3/TRBV12-4
cdr3_length: 16
clone_size: few
j_call: TRBJ2-5
d_call: NA
cdr3_nt: TGTGCCAGCAGTTTGTCCCCGGGACCCACGGGGGAGACCCAGTACTTC
cdr3_aa: CASSLSPGPTGETQYF

v_call: TRBV15
cdr3_length: 15
clone_size: NA
j_call: TRBJ1-6
d_call: NA
cdr3_nt: TGTGCCACCAGCAGCCCACAGGTCACGGATTCACCCCTCCACTTT
cdr3_aa: CATSSPQVTDSPLHF

v_call: TRBV7-9
cdr3_length: 14
clone_size: many
j_call: TRBJ2-5
d_call: TRBD2
cdr3_nt: TGTGCCAGCAGCGCCATAGCGGGGCAAGAGACCCAGTACTTC
cdr3_aa: CASSAIAGQETQYF

v_call: TRBV4-1
cdr3_length: 13
clone_size: many
j_call: TRBJ2-7
d_call: NA
cdr3_nt: TGCGCCAGCAGCCATCTCGGCGGCTACGAGCAGTACTTC
cdr3_aa: CASSHLGGYEQYF